Sequencing of this T cell receptor beta chain was carried out in a study of T cell responses to AZD1222 COVID-19 vaccine listed by TCRdb under 2021. With regard to the full study: Because spike-specific TCR depth and breadth did not differ between the two schedules, AZD1222 recipients who got a second dose at roughly 4 weeks were pooled with those who got a second dose at roughly 12 weeks. A total of roughly 240 trial participants underwent TCR sequencing, of whom some 210 received two doses of AZD1222 and around 26 received two doses of the MenACWY control vaccine. Trial participants were enrolled into age subgroups of 18-55, 56-69 and 70-plus years, which contained approximately 150, 30 and 60 TCR-sequenced participants, respectively. What the research found in general, with its limitations: Because no day 14 peak-response samples were available, repertoires were characterized only after the peak T cell response. Conclusions about previously exposed vaccinees were limited because only six AZD1222 recipients were SARS-CoV-2 seropositive at baseline. The whole spike protein was spanned by vaccine-associated CD4 TCRs, and dominant responses were seen in regions 160-218 and 743-854. A significant rise in spike-specific TCR breadth and depth was observed after two AZD1222 doses relative to day 0 and relative to MenACWY recipients. Most participants were white British and females outnumbered males, and the authors suggested that clonal diversity may have been underestimated. Epitopes outside the regions mutated in the B.1.351 and B.1.1.7 variants were reportedly recognized by nearly half of the unique spike-specific TCRs. In the small 56-69-year group, the increase in depth fell short of significance, most likely because of low power.

This sample's time point label indicates: baseline before first vaccination. Samples from vaccinated people were obtained from the UK trials COV001 and COV002, which included a single-blind randomized controlled phase 2/3 trial of AZD1222 (ChAdOx1 nCoV-19) in healthy adults. Trial participant PBMC samples were collected at day 0 and day 28 after the second dose for TCRbeta chain sequencing. The CDR3 regions of human TCRbeta chains were analyzed by immunosequencing. In the original analysis: TCRs in the repertoires were matched against a reference library of SARS-CoV-2-specific TCRs that had been generated with the MIRA antigen-specificity platform. Breadth was defined as the fraction of unique TCRs that were SARS-CoV-2-associated, and depth was defined as the fraction of total T cells that were SARS-CoV-2-associated. Using the MIRA data, every spike-specific TCR was mapped to the spike region that the TCR reacted to and assigned to either a CD4 or a CD8 class. Log10-transformed breadth and depth values were compared by one-way ANOVA with Sidak's multiple comparisons tests. TCRdb carries this immuneACCESS record with in-frame sequences only. Its versions omit some clonotypes, under half of them owing to an unresolved V gene in the studies checked, with the rest unexplained. V and J calls and clone size are copied from that table; D and trimming were computed from the DNA. Across this sample there are under 150,000 clones, with 85% to 95% seen only once. The ten largest account for 5.1% of the sample.

V gives up 6 bases and J gives up 0 bases, and the segment between their germline ends measures 9 bases. Per the germline V gene, MDHEN is the CDR1 and SYDVKM is the CDR2. The CDR3 has 14 amino acids, counting the end cysteine and phenylalanine. Only CDR3 DNA is held: 42 bases, read in frame from base 1. Notes on this clone: This receptor's antigen is unknown. No qualities accompany the bases; no much larger clone lies one base away.

This TCR came from an adult in good health. The chain employs TRBV28 and TRBJ1-3; matching of 5 bases hints at TRBD1 as the D gene. This material consisted of peripheral blood, taken on day 0 of AZD1222 vaccination. The nucleotide sequence is TGTGCCAGCAGCCGGGACGGCTCTGGAAACACCATATATTTT. The translation is CASSRDGSGNTIYF.